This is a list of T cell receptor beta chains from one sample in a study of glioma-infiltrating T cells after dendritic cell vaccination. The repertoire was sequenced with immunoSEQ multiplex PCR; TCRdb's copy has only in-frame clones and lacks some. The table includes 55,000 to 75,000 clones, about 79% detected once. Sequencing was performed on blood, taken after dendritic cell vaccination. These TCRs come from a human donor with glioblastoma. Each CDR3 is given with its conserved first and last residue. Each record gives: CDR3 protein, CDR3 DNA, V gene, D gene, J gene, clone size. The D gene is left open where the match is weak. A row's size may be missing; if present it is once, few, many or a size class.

CASSLEAGTKETQYF	TGCGCCAGCAGCTTGGAGGCGGGTACCAAAGAGACCCAGTACTTC	TRBV5-1	.	TRBJ2-5	.
CASSSSQETQYF	TGTGCCAGCAGCTCCAGTCAAGAGACCCAGTACTTC	TRBV5-5	.	TRBJ2-5	.
CASSARGPAGELFF	TGTGCCAGCAGTGCCAGGGGTCCCGCCGGGGAGCTGTTTTTT	TRBV25-1	.	TRBJ2-2	.
CARNVMFPGQGKNTEAFF	TGTGCCAGAAATGTGATGTTCCCTGGACAGGGGAAGAACACTGAAGCTTTCTTT	TRBV21-1	.	TRBJ1-1	.
CASSPATGELSEQYF	TGCGCCAGCAGCCCGGCGACAGGGGAGCTTAGCGAGCAGTACTTC	TRBV5-1	TRBD1	TRBJ2-7	.
CASSANRDYEQYF	TGTGCCAGCAGCGCCAACAGGGACTACGAGCAGTACTTC	TRBV13	.	TRBJ2-7	.
CASQLVDTQYF	TGTGCCAGCCAACTAGTAGATACGCAGTATTTT	TRBV2	.	TRBJ2-3	.
CASSLGANYGYTF	TGTGCCAGCAGCTTAGGAGCTAACTATGGCTACACCTTC	TRBV11-3	.	TRBJ1-2	.
CASSLVGLRDSPLHF	TGCGCCAGCAGCTTGGTCGGGCTGAGGGATTCACCCCTCCACTTT	TRBV5-1	.	TRBJ1-6	once
CAWSPRETQYF	TGTGCCTGGAGTCCGCGGGAGACCCAGTACTTC	TRBV30	.	TRBJ2-5	.
CSVKDRGRLAFF	TGCAGCGTCAAGGACAGGGGGCGTTTGGCTTTCTTT	TRBV29-1	TRBD1	TRBJ1-1	.
CASTSGPGTDTQYF	TGTGCCAGCACTAGCGGGCCCGGGACAGATACGCAGTATTTT	TRBV2	TRBD2	TRBJ2-3	.
CASSPGTGLSNSPLHF	TGTGCCAGCAGTCCGGGGACAGGCTTATCTAATTCACCCCTCCACTTT	TRBV27	TRBD1	TRBJ1-6	.
CASSLAGLTYEQYF	TGTGCCAGCAGCTTGGCGGGATTAACCTACGAGCAGTACTTC	TRBV5-4	.	TRBJ2-7	.
CASSLDASGNTIYF	TGTGCCAGCAGCTTAGATGCGTCAGGAAACACCATATATTTT	TRBV11-2	.	TRBJ1-3	.
CAYSDRVGNSPLHF	TGTGCCTATTCGGACAGGGTTGGGAATTCACCCCTCCACTTT	TRBV30	TRBD1	TRBJ1-6	.
CASSGEGGNSPLHF	TGTGCCAGTAGCGGGGAAGGGGGCAATTCACCCCTCCACTTT	TRBV19	TRBD1	TRBJ1-6	.
CASSYVAGTEAFF	TGTGCCAGCAGTTACGTGGCAGGGACTGAAGCTTTCTTT	TRBV6-5	.	TRBJ1-1	.
CASSFGPELSGSPNEQFF	TGTGCCAGCAGTTTCGGACCTGAACTGAGCGGAAGCCCCAATGAGCAGTTCTTC	TRBV27	.	TRBJ2-1	.
CASSLGRGLDEKLFF	TGTGCCAGCAGCTTGGGCAGGGGGCTAGATGAAAAACTGTTTTTT	TRBV5-4	TRBD1	TRBJ1-4	.
CASSTTDITYNSPLHF	TGTGCCAGCAGCACTACGGACATAACCTATAATTCACCCCTCCACTTT	TRBV9	.	TRBJ1-6	.
CASSEGRGGYNEQFF	TGCGCCAGCAGTGAAGGGCGGGGGGGCTACAATGAGCAGTTCTTC	TRBV10-2	TRBD2	TRBJ2-1	.
CASSLGAGGYTF	TGTGCCAGCAGCTTAGGGGCTGGTGGCTACACCTTC	TRBV5-8	.	TRBJ1-2	.
CASSLDGQGNTEAFF	TGTGCCAGCAGCTTGGACGGGCAGGGGAACACTGAAGCTTTCTTT	TRBV5-4	.	TRBJ1-1	few
CASKGQGGTEAFF	TGTGCCAGCAAGGGACAGGGAGGTACTGAAGCTTTCTTT	TRBV6-4	TRBD1	TRBJ1-1	.
CASSPQPVSSGNTIYF	TGTGCCAGCAGCCCCCAACCGGTGAGCTCTGGAAACACCATATATTTT	TRBV5-4	.	TRBJ1-3	.
CASSQDRGNTEAFF	TGTGCCAGCAGCCAGGACAGGGGGAACACTGAAGCTTTCTTT	TRBV11-1	TRBD1	TRBJ1-1	.
CASSAGQANNEQFF	TGCGCCAGCAGCGCCGGACAGGCCAACAATGAGCAGTTCTTC	TRBV5-1	TRBD1	TRBJ2-1	.
CASSDYKEQYF	TGTGCCAGCAGTGACTACAAGGAGCAGTACTTC	TRBV2	.	TRBJ2-5	.